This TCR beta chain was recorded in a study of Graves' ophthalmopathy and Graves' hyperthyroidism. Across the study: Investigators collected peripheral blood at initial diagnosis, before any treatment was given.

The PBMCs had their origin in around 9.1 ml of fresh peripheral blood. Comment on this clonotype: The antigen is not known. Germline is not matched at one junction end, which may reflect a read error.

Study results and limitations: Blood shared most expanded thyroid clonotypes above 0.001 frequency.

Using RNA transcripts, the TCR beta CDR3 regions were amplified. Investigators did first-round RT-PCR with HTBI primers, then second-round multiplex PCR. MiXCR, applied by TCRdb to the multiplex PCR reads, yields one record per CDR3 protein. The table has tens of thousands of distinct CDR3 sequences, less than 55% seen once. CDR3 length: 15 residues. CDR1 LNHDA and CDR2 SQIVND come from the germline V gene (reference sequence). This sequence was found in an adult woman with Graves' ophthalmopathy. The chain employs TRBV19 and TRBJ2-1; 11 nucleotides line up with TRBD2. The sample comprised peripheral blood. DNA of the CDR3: TGCACCAGTAGTCGGCTAGCGGGAGGTAACAATGAGCAGTTCTTC. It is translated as CTSSRLAGGNNEQFF.